A selection of T cell receptor beta chains follows, all from one sample in a study of cytomegalovirus exposure and HLA in healthy donors. The data were produced by immunoSEQ multiplex PCR, yet TCRdb's version contains in-frame clones alone and is incomplete. The sample shows tens of thousands of clones, about 74% of them seen only once. Sequenced input: PBMCs. These receptors were taken from a woman aged 45-59 years in good health and CMV-seropositive. The CDR3 runs from the conserved cysteine through the conserved F or W. Each record gives: clone size, V gene, J gene, CDR3 protein. A row's size may be missing; if present it is once, few, many or a size class.

abundance: .; v_gene: TRBV5-6; j_gene: TRBJ1-2; CDR3aa: CASRPLWGRHGYTF
abundance: once; v_gene: TRBV7-9; j_gene: TRBJ2-7; CDR3aa: CASSSRGGSYEQYF
abundance: .; v_gene: TRBV7-2; j_gene: TRBJ2-7; CDR3aa: CASSSLYEQYF
abundance: .; v_gene: TRBV6-5; j_gene: TRBJ2-5; CDR3aa: CASSYSAGEWETQYF
abundance: .; v_gene: TRBV7-2; j_gene: TRBJ1-4; CDR3aa: CASSFRPGQGNEKLFF
abundance: .; v_gene: TRBV18; j_gene: TRBJ1-5; CDR3aa: CASSEGSNQPQHF
abundance: .; v_gene: TRBV29-1; j_gene: TRBJ2-7; CDR3aa: CSVKSGTGFDEQYF
abundance: .; v_gene: TRBV10-3; j_gene: TRBJ2-7; CDR3aa: CAISEPPGRGGDYEQYF
abundance: .; v_gene: TRBV6-6; j_gene: TRBJ1-1; CDR3aa: CASNLGRLAEAFF
abundance: .; v_gene: TRBV5-6; j_gene: TRBJ1-5; CDR3aa: CASSRQTNQPQHF
abundance: .; v_gene: TRBV13; j_gene: TRBJ2-1; CDR3aa: CASSLVGERITGHEQFF
abundance: .; v_gene: TRBV6-4; j_gene: TRBJ1-1; CDR3aa: CASSEQTGEAFF
abundance: .; v_gene: TRBV4-1; j_gene: TRBJ1-2; CDR3aa: CASSQDIRRRSNYGYTF
abundance: few; v_gene: TRBV10-3; j_gene: TRBJ1-5; CDR3aa: CAISESRDQPQHF
abundance: .; v_gene: TRBV29-1; j_gene: TRBJ2-3; CDR3aa: CSHRAGVTDTQYF
abundance: once; v_gene: TRBV29-1; j_gene: TRBJ2-7; CDR3aa: CSVGAGAYEQYF
abundance: .; v_gene: TRBV6-1; j_gene: TRBJ1-1; CDR3aa: CASRIPGQKNAFF
abundance: .; v_gene: TRBV11-3; j_gene: TRBJ1-2; CDR3aa: CASSLRGTGVSGYTF
abundance: .; v_gene: TRBV19; j_gene: TRBJ2-2; CDR3aa: CASSAATSGRTGELFF
abundance: .; v_gene: TRBV18; j_gene: TRBJ1-3; CDR3aa: CASSPYVGRSAGNTIYF
abundance: .; v_gene: TRBV10-3; j_gene: TRBJ1-1; CDR3aa: CAISLTGTNTEAFF
abundance: .; v_gene: TRBV7-6; j_gene: TRBJ2-5; CDR3aa: CASSFRGGETQYF
abundance: once; v_gene: TRBV9; j_gene: TRBJ1-3; CDR3aa: CASGLTLGNTIYF
abundance: once; v_gene: TRBV30; j_gene: TRBJ2-5; CDR3aa: CAWSEGRQETQYF
abundance: .; v_gene: TRBV4-1; j_gene: TRBJ2-5; CDR3aa: CASKGDLQETQYF
abundance: .; v_gene: TRBV28; j_gene: TRBJ1-1; CDR3aa: CASSLWQNLPGTEAFF
abundance: .; v_gene: TRBV2; j_gene: TRBJ1-2; CDR3aa: CASSDHTGSSGYTF
abundance: .; v_gene: TRBV9; j_gene: TRBJ2-5; CDR3aa: CASSVVGNAETQYF
abundance: .; v_gene: TRBV7-3; j_gene: TRBJ1-1; CDR3aa: CASSLIFRDRGYSNTEAFF
abundance: .; v_gene: TRBV9; j_gene: TRBJ1-5; CDR3aa: CASNPSGGQGQPQHF
abundance: .; v_gene: TRBV28; j_gene: TRBJ2-7; CDR3aa: CASSFRFGQGVTYEQYF
abundance: .; v_gene: TRBV2; j_gene: TRBJ2-3; CDR3aa: CASSVTSGSVDTQYF
abundance: .; v_gene: TRBV15; j_gene: TRBJ2-1; CDR3aa: CATRASGEGEQFF
abundance: once; v_gene: TRBV29-1; j_gene: TRBJ1-2; CDR3aa: CSVEGDSGYTF
abundance: .; v_gene: TRBV29-1; j_gene: TRBJ2-1; CDR3aa: CSVKAGGEYNEQFF
abundance: .; v_gene: TRBV29-1; j_gene: TRBJ2-7; CDR3aa: CSVGGQTGGQSYEQYF
abundance: .; v_gene: TRBV7-6; j_gene: TRBJ2-7; CDR3aa: CASSSGGEQYF
abundance: .; v_gene: TRBV15; j_gene: TRBJ1-1; CDR3aa: CATSTINTEAFF
abundance: .; v_gene: TRBV27; j_gene: TRBJ2-7; CDR3aa: CASSVQGASYEQYF
abundance: .; v_gene: TRBV6-5; j_gene: TRBJ2-7; CDR3aa: CASSRRGYEQYF
abundance: .; v_gene: TRBV2; j_gene: TRBJ2-1; CDR3aa: CASTILAEQFF
abundance: .; v_gene: TRBV7-6; j_gene: TRBJ2-2; CDR3aa: CASSLAGTSGTGELFF
abundance: few; v_gene: TRBV2; j_gene: TRBJ2-1; CDR3aa: CASSPSTGSYNEQFF
abundance: .; v_gene: TRBV28; j_gene: TRBJ2-7; CDR3aa: CASSLKRVSYEQYF
abundance: once; v_gene: TRBV10-3; j_gene: TRBJ2-7; CDR3aa: CAIKRTGTYEQYF
abundance: once; v_gene: TRBV5-4; j_gene: TRBJ1-2; CDR3aa: CASSEDRESYGYTF
abundance: .; v_gene: TRBV6-1; j_gene: TRBJ1-2; CDR3aa: CASSETGGLGTF
abundance: .; v_gene: TRBV7-9; j_gene: TRBJ2-7; CDR3aa: CASRGDLAGGEQYF
abundance: .; v_gene: TRBV6-5; j_gene: TRBJ2-7; CDR3aa: CASSDPGQAYEQYF
abundance: .; v_gene: TRBV28; j_gene: TRBJ2-7; CDR3aa: CASRLTGTGYYEQYF
abundance: once; v_gene: TRBV14; j_gene: TRBJ1-2; CDR3aa: CASSQDARSYTF
abundance: few; v_gene: TRBV19; j_gene: TRBJ2-7; CDR3aa: CASSILQGARYEQYF
abundance: .; v_gene: TRBV6-5; j_gene: TRBJ1-1; CDR3aa: CAAGRHRNTEAFF
abundance: .; v_gene: TRBV6-1; j_gene: TRBJ1-1; CDR3aa: CASRRATNTEAFF
abundance: .; v_gene: TRBV7-8; j_gene: TRBJ2-2; CDR3aa: CASSLGTGGIGELFF